This T cell receptor (beta chain) appears in the sequencing data of a study of identical twins. The study's findings and limits: Where beta out-of-frame sequences were concerned, excess twin sharing was weaker.

Points on this clonotype: The antigen remains undetermined.

Each CDR3 protein is one row after TCRdb ran MiXCR on the 5' RACE reads. The sample shows 600,000 to 850,000 distinct CDR3 sequences, around a sixth of them seen only once. The same specimen was also included in a second study, on T cells expressing NK-cell markers. That paper adds: Restricting sorting to alpha-beta TCR T cells was achieved in several experiments by an anti-gamma-delta TCR antibody. 1.0-7.0% of CD8+ T cells in about six donors belonged to dominant NKG2C+ clonotypes. Several donors likewise had their CD3+CD56-NKG2C+ fraction led by these clonotypes.

This TCR was sampled from a woman between 18 and 30 years old in good health. The sequenced sample consisted of PBMCs.

The chain's CDR3 is CSVGRQGIQYF. The CDR3 coding sequence is TGCAGCGTTGGACGGCAAGGCATTCAGTACTTC. The chain uses TRBV29-1 and TRBJ2-4; D unclear. CDR1 is SQVTM and CDR2 is ANQGSEA in the germline V gene. The V end was cut by 4 bases, the J end by 9 bases, with 10 bases between. The CDR3 consists of 11 residues.